Listed below are T cell receptor beta chains from one sample, sequenced in a study of shared T cell receptors in the human thymus. The assay was immunoSEQ multiplex PCR, and TCRdb's table has in-frame clones only and misses some. The sample shows under 700,000 clones, around 82% of them seen only once. The same specimen was also included in a second study, on human thymus T cells.

Material: thymocytes. These receptors were collected from a boy under two years old with a congenital heart defect. The CDR3 runs from the conserved cysteine through the conserved F or W. D genes are given only for firm matches. Part of the rows lack a size; the others show once, few, many or a class for expanded clones.

D: TRBD2
J: TRBJ2-7
size: .
V: TRBV19
CDR3: CASSRAGGPHEQYF
DNA: TGTGCCAGTAGCAGAGCGGGAGGGCCCCACGAGCAGTACTTC

D: .
J: TRBJ2-5
size: .
V: TRBV12-5
CDR3: CASGFPGETQYF
DNA: TGTGCTAGTGGTTTTCCGGGGGAGACCCAGTACTTC

D: .
J: TRBJ2-2
size: .
V: TRBV14
CDR3: CASQGQGHSWTGELFF
DNA: TGTGCCAGCCAGGGCCAGGGGCATTCTTGGACCGGGGAGCTGTTTTTT

D: TRBD1
J: TRBJ2-3
size: once
V: TRBV29-1
CDR3: CSVGDRGWVTDTQYF
DNA: TGCAGCGTTGGGGACAGGGGATGGGTCACAGATACGCAGTATTTT

D: TRBD1
J: TRBJ1-1
size: .
V: TRBV5-4
CDR3: CASSLGDRGWNTEAFF
DNA: TGTGCCAGCAGCTTAGGGGACAGGGGGTGGAACACTGAAGCTTTCTTT

D: TRBD1
J: TRBJ2-3
size: .
V: TRBV9
CDR3: CASGQGAGDTQYF
DNA: TGTGCCAGCGGACAGGGGGCTGGAGATACGCAGTATTTT

D: .
J: TRBJ2-7
size: .
V: TRBV4-3
CDR3: CASSQDMRKPYEQYF
DNA: TGCGCCAGCAGCCAAGATATGAGGAAACCCTACGAGCAGTACTTC

D: .
J: TRBJ2-7
size: few
V: TRBV7-9
CDR3: CASSSPDSSYEQYF
DNA: TGTGCCAGCAGCTCCCCGGACAGCTCCTACGAGCAGTACTTC

D: .
J: TRBJ2-5
size: once
V: TRBV19
CDR3: CASSMAPGQQETQYF
DNA: TGTGCCAGTAGTATGGCCCCAGGGCAGCAAGAGACCCAGTACTTC

D: .
J: TRBJ2-7
size: .
V: TRBV7-2
CDR3: CASSEQGGGREYSYEQYF
DNA: TGTGCCAGCAGCGAACAGGGGGGGGGCAGGGAGTACTCCTACGAGCAGTACTTC

D: .
J: TRBJ2-7
size: .
V: TRBV25-1
CDR3: CASSASWLSYEQYF
DNA: TGTGCCAGCAGTGCTTCTTGGCTCTCCTACGAGCAGTACTTC

D: TRBD1
J: TRBJ2-3
size: .
V: TRBV12-5
CDR3: CASQKGAGDTQYF
DNA: TGTGCTAGTCAGAAGGGGGCAGGGGATACGCAGTATTTT

D: .
J: TRBJ2-7
size: .
V: TRBV5-6
CDR3: CASSLDPEYEQYF
DNA: TGTGCCAGCAGCTTGGATCCGGAGTACGAGCAGTACTTC

D: TRBD2
J: TRBJ2-1
size: .
V: TRBV4-1
CDR3: CASSLHSRFELAGPYNEQFF
DNA: TGCGCCAGCAGCCTACACAGTCGGTTCGAGCTAGCGGGACCCTACAATGAGCAGTTCTTC

D: TRBD2
J: TRBJ2-3
size: .
V: TRBV30
CDR3: CAWSSDSGGTSTDTQYF
DNA: TGTGCCTGGAGTTCAGATAGCGGGGGAACTAGCACAGATACGCAGTATTTT

D: TRBD2
J: TRBJ2-1
size: few
V: TRBV27
CDR3: CASSLYLSAGGSNEQFF
DNA: TGTGCCAGCAGTTTATATTTATCGGCGGGAGGCAGCAATGAGCAGTTCTTC

D: .
J: TRBJ2-7
size: few
V: TRBV19
CDR3: CASSFQLVAYSYEQYF
DNA: TGTGCCAGTAGTTTCCAGTTAGTAGCGTACTCCTACGAGCAGTACTTC

D: TRBD1
J: TRBJ2-7
size: .
V: TRBV6-1
CDR3: CASSPGQGHEQYF
DNA: TGTGCCAGCAGTCCAGGACAGGGCCACGAGCAGTACTTC

D: TRBD2
J: TRBJ2-7
size: .
V: TRBV10-2
CDR3: CASSESGGAGGEDEQYF
DNA: TGCGCCAGCAGTGAGTCGGGGGGCGCGGGAGGGGAAGACGAGCAGTACTTC

D: .
J: TRBJ2-7
size: .
V: TRBV14
CDR3: CASSQDVRAEALREQYF
DNA: TGTGCCAGCAGCCAAGATGTTAGAGCGGAAGCCTTGCGGGAGCAGTACTTC

D: .
J: TRBJ2-1
size: few
V: TRBV4-1
CDR3: CASGLEGENEQFF
DNA: TGCGCCAGCGGACTAGAGGGGGAGAATGAGCAGTTCTTC

D: TRBD1
J: TRBJ2-7
size: .
V: TRBV27
CDR3: CASSPTGPYEQYF
DNA: TGTGCCAGCAGTCCGACAGGGCCCTACGAGCAGTACTTC

D: .
J: TRBJ1-1
size: few
V: TRBV7-9
CDR3: CASSLGHGQRGYTEAFF
DNA: TGTGCCAGCAGCTTAGGGCATGGCCAAAGGGGGTACACTGAAGCTTTCTTT

D: .
J: TRBJ2-7
size: .
V: TRBV29-1
CDR3: CSVGGAVSYEQYF
DNA: TGCAGCGTTGGTGGGGCGGTCTCCTACGAGCAGTACTTC

D: .
J: TRBJ2-5
size: .
V: TRBV7-9
CDR3: CASSISEPETQYF
DNA: TGTGCCAGCAGCATAAGCGAGCCAGAGACCCAGTACTTC

D: .
J: TRBJ1-5
size: once
V: TRBV2
CDR3: CASRQTDGQPQHF
DNA: TGTGCCAGCAGGCAGACAGACGGTCAGCCCCAGCATTTT

D: .
J: TRBJ2-5
size: .
V: TRBV6-6
CDR3: CASSYGQSQETQYF
DNA: TGTGCCAGCAGTTACGGACAGTCCCAAGAGACCCAGTACTTC

D: TRBD2
J: TRBJ2-3
size: once
V: TRBV29-1
CDR3: CSVEDRVVAGGPADTQYF
DNA: TGCAGCGTTGAAGATCGGGTGGTAGCGGGAGGGCCAGCGGATACGCAGTATTTT

D: .
J: TRBJ2-1
size: .
V: TRBV28
CDR3: CASSFEGNNEQFF
DNA: TGTGCCAGCAGTTTTGAGGGAAACAATGAGCAGTTCTTC

D: .
J: TRBJ2-7
size: .
V: TRBV2
CDR3: CASSEAEQRSDEQYF
DNA: TGTGCCAGCAGTGAAGCTGAACAGCGGTCCGACGAGCAGTACTTC

D: TRBD2
J: TRBJ2-1
size: .
V: TRBV4-2
CDR3: CASSPETSVPFLPYNEQFF
DNA: TGTGCCAGCAGCCCAGAGACTAGCGTCCCTTTCCTTCCTTACAATGAGCAGTTCTTC

D: .
J: TRBJ2-3
size: once
V: TRBV2
CDR3: CASSEGSTSTDTQYF
DNA: TGTGCCAGCAGTGAAGGTAGTACCAGCACAGATACGCAGTATTTT

D: TRBD2
J: TRBJ2-5
size: .
V: TRBV7-2
CDR3: CASSPFGGRAGETQYF
DNA: TGTGCCAGCAGCCCATTCGGTGGGAGGGCCGGAGAGACCCAGTACTTC

D: TRBD1
J: TRBJ2-7
size: .
V: TRBV6-1
CDR3: CASRRQGAEQYF
DNA: TGTGCCAGCAGGAGACAGGGGGCCGAGCAGTACTTC

D: TRBD2
J: TRBJ2-5
size: few
V: TRBV7-8
CDR3: CASSGLAGGPQETQYF
DNA: TGTGCCAGCAGTGGACTAGCGGGAGGTCCCCAAGAGACCCAGTACTTC

D: TRBD2
J: TRBJ2-1
size: .
V: TRBV27
CDR3: CASSPSGLAGRNEQFF
DNA: TGTGCCAGCAGTCCCTCGGGCCTAGCGGGCCGCAATGAGCAGTTCTTC

D: .
J: TRBJ2-7
size: .
V: TRBV6-1
CDR3: CAHERYYEQYF
DNA: TGTGCCCACGAGCGTTACTACGAGCAGTACTTC

D: TRBD2
J: TRBJ2-7
size: once
V: TRBV27
CDR3: CASRPGTSGYEQYF
DNA: TGTGCCAGCCGACCAGGGACTAGCGGCTACGAGCAGTACTTC

D: .
J: TRBJ1-1
size: .
V: TRBV28
CDR3: CASSSHTGANHAEAFF
DNA: TGTGCCAGCAGTTCACATACAGGAGCTAACCATGCTGAAGCTTTCTTT

D: TRBD2
J: TRBJ2-6
size: few
V: TRBV4-2
CDR3: CASSQIAGASLSGANVLTF
DNA: TGTGCCAGCAGCCAAATAGCGGGGGCGTCCCTCTCTGGGGCCAACGTCCTGACTTTC

D: .
J: TRBJ1-1
size: .
V: TRBV28
CDR3: CASSPQLGVNTEAFF
DNA: TGTGCCAGCAGTCCCCAACTCGGGGTGAACACTGAAGCTTTCTTT